A single sample is the source of the 31 T cell receptor beta chains below, sequenced in a study of blood T cell repertoires in COVID-19. Profiling relied on immunoSEQ multiplex PCR, and the TCRdb table lists in-frame clones only, not all of them. The sample carries some 150,000 clones, approximately 83% recorded once. The sample comprised peripheral blood. These receptors were taken from a human donor in a cohort sampled during active COVID-19.

This chain connects TRBV7-2 to TRBJ2-1; D remains ambiguous. Between the trimmed V and J ends, which lost 5 bases and 3 bases, there was a span of 11 bases. The CDR3 extends over 14 amino acids. Germline V gene lookup returns CDR1 SGHTA and CDR2 FQGNSA. In DNA, the CDR3 is TGTGCCAGCAGCCAGAGCGCTAGCTACAATGAGCAGTTCTTC. Its translation: CASSQSASYNEQFF.

This clone was counted a few times. This rearrangement joins TRBV2 to TRBJ2-1; TRBD1 agrees at 8 bases. The CDR3 consists of 13 residues. With V trimmed by 2 bases and J by 10 bases, 4 bases remained unmatched. CDR1 and CDR2 (germline): SNHLY, FYNNEI. The CDR3 region is CASSEQGAGEQFF. CDR3 DNA sequence: TGTGCCAGCAGTGAACAGGGGGCAGGAGAGCAGTTCTTC.

The genes are TRBV7-9 and TRBJ1-5; TRBD1 agrees at 9 bases. The CDR3 is made up of 14 amino acids. Germline V CDR1 and CDR2: SEHNR, FQNEAQ (reference sequence). V lost 5 bases to trimming and J lost 7 bases; unmatched junction nucleotides: 6. CDR3 sequence: CASSLGQGSQPQHF. The CDR3 DNA reads as TGTGCCAGCAGCCTGGGACAGGGAAGCCAGCCCCAGCATTTT.

The chain carries TRBV2 and TRBJ2-1; 10 bases match TRBD1. Germline V gene lookup returns CDR1 SNHLY and CDR2 FYNNEI. The V gene end was trimmed by 1 base and the J gene end by 15 bases; junction bases not matched to a gene: 9. CDR3 length: 14 residues. The CDR3 nucleotides are TGTGCCAGCAGTGAAGGGGGACAGGGGTTTGGTCTGTTCTTC. Its protein is CASSEGGQGFGLFF.

V is TRBV19 and J is TRBJ1-2, with TRBD1 matching over 7 bases. The ends lost 4 bases at V and 7 bases at J; junction bases unmatched: 9. Germline CDR1 reads LNHDA; CDR2 reads SQIVND (reference sequence). This CDR3 is built from 14 residues. Here the CDR3 reads CASSTPIRTGGYTF. The CDR3 DNA follows: TGTGCCAGTAGTACCCCCATTCGGACAGGTGGCTACACCTTC.

The chain uses TRBV5-4 and TRBJ2-3, with 7 bases that match TRBD1. The CDR3 length is 15 residues. V lost 2 bases to trimming and J lost 0 bases; unmatched junction nucleotides: 3. Germline V gene data show CDR1 as SGHNT and CDR2 as YYREEE (reference sequence). CDR3 sequence reads: CASSLKTGSTDTQYF. The CDR3 bases are TGTGCCAGCAGCTTAAAGACAGGGAGCACAGATACGCAGTATTTT.

The chain couples TRBV18 to TRBJ2-3; 9 nucleotides align to TRBD1. This CDR3 has 16 amino acids. V lost 2 bases, J lost 2 bases, and 5 bases stayed unmatched. Germline V CDR1 and CDR2: KGHSH, LQKENI. This CDR3 is CASSPVQGAYTDTQYF. The CDR3 nucleotides are TGTGCCAGCTCACCAGTACAGGGGGCTTACACAGATACGCAGTATTTT.

The CDR3 sequence: CASSIGSGFEAFF. CDR3 bases: TGTGCCAGTAGTATAGGGTCCGGGTTCGAAGCTTTCTTT. The chain couples TRBV19 to TRBJ1-1, with D unclear. The germline V and J ends were trimmed by 1 base and 8 bases, with 11 bases remaining between them. Germline V CDR1 and CDR2: LNHDA, SQIVND (reference sequence). The CDR3 spans 13 residues.

The chain couples TRBV5-4 to TRBJ2-7; D gene ambiguous. CDR3 length equals 13 residues. Trimming removed 0 bases from V and 5 bases from J, with 9 bases in between. CDR1 SGHNT and CDR2 YYREEE come from the germline V gene (reference sequence). CDR3 protein: CASSLGSRNEQYF. The CDR3 DNA follows: TGTGCCAGCAGCTTGGGGTCGAGAAACGAGCAGTACTTC.

The J gene is TRBJ1-6, the V gene TRBV5-6; tentatively, D is TRBD1 (6 bases). The germline gives CDR1 SGHDT, CDR2 YYEEEE. This CDR3 has 17 residues. Trimming left V 4 bases short and J 9 bases short, with 23 bases between. The CDR3: CASSPGRGVGLSSPLHF. The CDR3 DNA reads as TGTGCCAGCAGCCCAGGGAGGGGGGTAGGACTCTCTTCACCCCTCCACTTT.

The V call is TRBV11-2, the J call TRBJ2-5, with 10 bases that match TRBD2. Losses at the gene ends were 1 base for V and 1 base for J; bases not matched to a gene: 6. CDR3 size: 17 residues. Germline V lookup: CDR1 SGHAT, CDR2 FQNNGV. The CDR3 spells CASSLVLAGDLQETQYF. The CDR3 bases are TGTGCCAGCAGCTTAGTTCTAGCGGGGGACCTCCAAGAGACCCAGTACTTC.

This rearrangement joins TRBV12-3 or TRBV12-4 to TRBJ2-4; 8 bases line up with TRBD2. This CDR3 contains 13 residues. V gave up 10 bases and J gave up 1 base; unmatched junction bases: 3. The CDR3 DNA follows: TGTGCCACCTCGGGGGGGGCCAAAAACATTCAGTACTTC. The encoded protein is CATSGGAKNIQYF.

V usage is TRBV15 and J usage is TRBJ2-5, with 8 bases that match TRBD2. Germline V gene lookup returns CDR1 LNHNV and CDR2 YYDKDF (reference sequence). CDR3 length equals 16 residues. V trimming: 0 bases; J trimming: 5 bases; junction bases outside the gene matches: 8. CDR3 protein: CATSRDVRGASETQYF. The CDR3 coding sequence is TGTGCCACCAGCAGAGATGTGCGGGGGGCGTCGGAGACCCAGTACTTC.

The table lists this clone with a few counts. V is TRBV19 and J is TRBJ1-2; no clear D. The CDR3 contains 12 residues. CDR1 LNHDA and CDR2 SQIVND come from the germline V gene (reference sequence). The V gene lost 3 bases and the J gene lost 8 bases, with 10 bases spanning the gap. The CDR3 bases are TGTGCCAGTAGTATGGGAGGTACAGGCTACACCTTC. Its translation: CASSMGGTGYTF.

The chain uses TRBV3-1 (or the pseudogene TRBV3-2) and TRBJ2-3; 12 bases map to TRBD2. The CDR3 sequence is 19 residues long. Trimming removed 0 bases from V and 2 bases from J; junction bases left unmatched: 9. Germline CDR1 is LGHDT and CDR2 is YNNKEL (reference sequence). CDR3 sequence reads: CASSQEGILAGGLTDTQYF. DNA of the CDR3: TGTGCCAGCAGCCAAGAAGGGATACTAGCGGGGGGACTCACAGATACGCAGTATTTT.

The CDR3 DNA is TGTGCCAGCAGGCTGACAGGGTGGAACACTGAAGCTTTCTTT. Translated: CASRLTGWNTEAFF. The rearrangement joins TRBV13 to TRBJ1-1, with 7 bases that match TRBD1. From germline, CDR1 is PRHDT and CDR2 FYEKMQ (reference sequence). The CDR3 extends over 14 amino acids. The V gene end was trimmed by 6 bases and the J gene end by 1 base; junction bases not matched to a gene: 5.

The gene calls are TRBV29-1 and TRBJ1-1; 11 bases map to TRBD1. CDR1 and CDR2 from the germline V gene are SQVTM and ANQGSEA. This CDR3 comprises 14 residues. Losses at the gene ends were 6 bases for V and 0 bases for J; bases not matched to a gene: 3. The CDR3 region has the DNA TGCAGCGTGGGGACAGGGGGATTGAACACTGAAGCTTTCTTT. The encoded protein is CSVGTGGLNTEAFF.

The genes are TRBV28 and TRBJ1-5; no reliable D call. The CDR3 runs to 13 residues. V dropped 6 bases and J dropped 6 bases, with 12 bases sitting between them. Germline V gene sequence: CDR1 MDHEN, CDR2 SYDVKM. This CDR3 reads CASSSGVFQPQHF. The DNA of the CDR3 is TGTGCCAGCAGCTCCGGGGTTTTTCAGCCCCAGCATTTT.

The V and J genes are TRBV14 and TRBJ1-2, with D tentatively TRBD1 (5 bases). This CDR3 contains 14 residues. V lost 0 bases, J lost 8 bases, and 13 bases lay in between. In germline, CDR1 is SGHDN, CDR2 FVKESK. In nucleotides, the CDR3 is TGTGCCAGCAGCCAAGATTTGGGTCAGGGAGGCTACACCTTC. Amino acids: CASSQDLGQGGYTF.

The gene calls are TRBV6-5 and TRBJ2-4; no firm D call. Deletions cut 8 bases from V and 8 bases from J, with 10 bases between. This CDR3 has 11 residues. CDR1 MNHEY and CDR2 SVGAGI come from the germline V gene. CDR3 protein: CASHSQDIQYF. The DNA for the CDR3 is TGTGCCAGCCACAGCCAGGACATTCAGTACTTC.

The chain carries TRBV7-8 and TRBJ1-5, with D perhaps TRBD1 (6 bases). CDR3 length equals 16 residues. In germline, CDR1 is SGHVS, CDR2 FQNEAQ. Deletions cut 0 bases from V and 6 bases from J, with 15 bases between. Written as DNA, the CDR3 is TGTGCCAGCAGCTTAGCTTTGGGGGCCTTGGGTCAGCCCCAGCATTTT. Protein product: CASSLALGALGQPQHF.

The rearrangement joins TRBV19 to TRBJ1-2, with D tentatively TRBD1 (6 bases). Germline CDR1 LNHDA, CDR2 SQIVND (reference sequence). V shed 7 bases and J shed 0 bases, with 21 bases lying between them. The CDR3 extends over 17 amino acids. The CDR3 is CASNPGGRAQANYGYTF. The CDR3 nucleotides read TGTGCCAGTAACCCTGGGGGCAGGGCTCAAGCTAACTATGGCTACACCTTC.

The chain joins TRBV14 to TRBJ1-1; unclear D gene. The CDR3 has 14 amino acids. Germline CDR1 is SGHDN and CDR2 is FVKESK. Trimming left V 4 bases short and J 1 base short, with 10 bases between. The CDR3 is CASSRSPGNTEAFF. CDR3 sequence (DNA): TGTGCCAGCAGCCGATCTCCCGGGAACACTGAAGCTTTCTTT.

The chain uses TRBV5-4 and TRBJ1-2; 7 nucleotides line up with TRBD1. Per germline, CDR1 SGHNT and CDR2 YYREEE (reference sequence). The CDR3 runs 15 residues. V dropped 1 base and J dropped 8; count of bases not matched to a gene: 11. CDR3 residues: CASSLPRQGEEGYTF. The CDR3 DNA reads TGTGCCAGCAGCTTGCCAAGACAGGGTGAGGAAGGCTACACCTTC.

V gene TRBV19 combines with J gene TRBJ2-7, with 8 bases fitting TRBD1. The V segment lost 4 bases and the J segment 6 bases; nucleotides outside the gene matches: 17. The CDR3 covers 17 residues. CDR1 is LNHDA, CDR2 SQIVND, per germline (reference sequence). CDR3 sequence reads: CASSSYKGTGQSGEQYF. The CDR3 DNA follows: TGTGCCAGTAGTAGCTACAAGGGGACAGGACAGTCGGGCGAGCAGTACTTC.

The J gene is TRBJ1-1, the V gene TRBV7-3, with TRBD1 as a possible D gene (6 bases). This CDR3 has 13 residues. Germline V gene lookup returns CDR1 SGHTA and CDR2 FQGTGA. V was trimmed by 5 bases and J by 1 base, leaving 8 bases between them. The CDR3 here is CASSLGQNTEAFF. The CDR3 DNA is TGTGCCAGCAGCCTGGGACAGAACACTGAAGCTTTCTTT.

Regarding this clone: The sample carries other DNA sequences with the same CDR3. The chain couples TRBV7-2 to TRBJ1-5, with D possibly TRBD1 on 5 matching bases. Germline CDR1 reads SGHTA; CDR2 reads FQGNSA. V was shortened by 4 bases and J by 1 base, with 8 bases between the two germline ends. The CDR3 loop spans 14 amino acids. The CDR3 region has the DNA TGTGCCAGCAGCTGGGGGGTAAGCAATCAGCCCCAGCATTTT. Protein sequence: CASSWGVSNQPQHF.

The V call is TRBV5-6, the J call TRBJ2-7; a possible D gene is TRBD2 (5 bases). Germline V CDR1 and CDR2: SGHDT, YYEEEE. Trimming took off 0 bases at V and 5 bases at J, with 12 bases between the two ends. This CDR3 is 14 amino acids long. The CDR3 here is CASSLASTRNEQYF. The DNA for the CDR3 is TGTGCCAGCAGCTTGGCTTCAACTAGAAACGAGCAGTACTTC.

This sequence joins TRBV29-1 and TRBJ2-2; 7 nucleotides match TRBD1. V dropped 6 bases and J dropped 6; count of bases not matched to a gene: 7. The CDR3 sequence is 13 residues long. The germline CDR1 and CDR2 sequences are SQVTM and ANQGSEA. The CDR3: CSVEKTGPGELFF. In DNA form, the CDR3 reads TGCAGCGTGGAGAAGACAGGGCCCGGGGAGCTGTTTTTT.

The gene calls are TRBV4-1 and TRBJ1-6; tentative D call: TRBD1 (5 bases). V was trimmed by 1 base and J by 6 bases, leaving 10 bases between them. There are 15 residues in the CDR3. CDR1 is MGHRA and CDR2 is YSYEKL in the germline V gene. CDR3 coding DNA: TGCGCCAGCAGCCAAGGGCGGGGGTTTAATTCACCCCTCCACTTT. Translated: CASSQGRGFNSPLHF.

This clone appeared a few times. The chain couples TRBV9 to TRBJ2-7; D perhaps matches TRBD1 (8 bases). This CDR3 is 16 amino acids long. The germline V gene has CDR1 SGDLS and CDR2 YYNGEE. V dropped 4 bases and J dropped 4 bases, with 21 bases sitting between them. The CDR3 here is CASSPTGGGGLYEQYF. The CDR3 bases are TGTGCCAGCAGCCCCACAGGGGGGGGAGGTCTGTACGAGCAGTACTTC.